This paragraph reports one T cell receptor beta chain. This record comes from a study of blood T cell repertoires in COVID-19. Study-wide context: COVID-19 samples, acute and convalescent, were from the United States, Italy and Spain. Sources were T cells, B-cell-depleted T cells, or PBMCs; the material itself was cDNA or gDNA.

Original analysis: Reference gene primer amplification gave estimated nucleated cell counts. Using immunoSEQ multiplex PCR, the repertoire was profiled, and TCRdb retains in-frame clones only, with some absent. Clonal size and the V and J genes are those of that table, whereas D and trimming came from the DNA. Among roughly 380,000 clones listed, about 85% were seen once. Germline CDR1 reads SGHVS; CDR2 reads FNYEAQ. The length of the CDR3 is 16 residues. Trimming took 5 bases from V and 3 from J, leaving 19 bases between them. The sequenced material came from peripheral blood. V gene TRBV7-6 combines with J gene TRBJ1-2; D ambiguous. This clonotype was sampled from a woman aged 18-29 years with acute or convalescent COVID-19. The CDR3 is CASSVGEVDYDYGYTF. CDR3 nucleotides: TGTGCCAGCAGCGTAGGTGAAGTTGACTATGACTATGGCTACACCTTC.